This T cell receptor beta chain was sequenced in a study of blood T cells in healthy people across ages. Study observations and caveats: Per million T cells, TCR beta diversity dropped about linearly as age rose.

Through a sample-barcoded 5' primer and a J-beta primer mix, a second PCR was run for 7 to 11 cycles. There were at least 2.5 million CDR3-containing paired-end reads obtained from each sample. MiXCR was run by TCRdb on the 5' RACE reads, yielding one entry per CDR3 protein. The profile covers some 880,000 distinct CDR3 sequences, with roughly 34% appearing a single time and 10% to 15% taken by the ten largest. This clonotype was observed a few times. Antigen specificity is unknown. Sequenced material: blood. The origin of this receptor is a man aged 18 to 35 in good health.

CDR3 bases: TGTGCCAGCAGTATTCCGGGGGCAGGCGGGGGCTACACCTTC. This translates into CASSIPGAGGGYTF. This chain connects TRBV28 to TRBJ1-2; possible D gene TRBD1, 6 bases. The germline V gene encodes CDR1 MDHEN and CDR2 SYDVKM. The CDR3 length is 14 residues. With 5 bases removed from V and 8 bases from J, the gap between germline ends came to 18 bases.